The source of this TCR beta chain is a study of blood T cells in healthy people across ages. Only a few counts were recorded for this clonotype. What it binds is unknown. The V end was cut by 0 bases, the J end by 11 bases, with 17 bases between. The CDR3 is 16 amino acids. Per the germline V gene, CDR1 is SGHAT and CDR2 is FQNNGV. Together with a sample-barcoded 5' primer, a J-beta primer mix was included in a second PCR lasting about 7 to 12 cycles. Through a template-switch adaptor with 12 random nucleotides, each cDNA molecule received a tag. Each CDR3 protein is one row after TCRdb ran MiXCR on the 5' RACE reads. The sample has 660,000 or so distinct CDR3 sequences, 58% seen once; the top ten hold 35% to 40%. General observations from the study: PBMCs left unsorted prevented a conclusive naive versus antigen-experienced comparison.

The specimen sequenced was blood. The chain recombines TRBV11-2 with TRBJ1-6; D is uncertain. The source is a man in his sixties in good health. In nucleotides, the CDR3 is TGTGCCAGCAGCTTAGATAGCTCCAGCATGGGTCCACCCCTCCACTTT. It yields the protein CASSLDSSSMGPPLHF.